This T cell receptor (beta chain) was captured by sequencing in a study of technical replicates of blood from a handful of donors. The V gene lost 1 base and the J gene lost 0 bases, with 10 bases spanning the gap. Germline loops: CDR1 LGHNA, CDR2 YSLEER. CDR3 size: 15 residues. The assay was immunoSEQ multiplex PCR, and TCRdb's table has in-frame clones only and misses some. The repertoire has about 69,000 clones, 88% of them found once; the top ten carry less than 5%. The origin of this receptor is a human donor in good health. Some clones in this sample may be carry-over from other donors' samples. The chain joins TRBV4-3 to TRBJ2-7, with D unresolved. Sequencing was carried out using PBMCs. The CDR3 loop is CASSQGRLSSYEQYF. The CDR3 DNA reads TGCGCCAGCAGCCAAGGTAGACTGAGCTCCTACGAGCAGTACTTC.